This T cell receptor beta chain comes out of a study of cytomegalovirus exposure and HLA in healthy donors. Study background: Earlier, 150 million to 200 million T cells were analyzed, and over 95 million unique TCR beta sequences were found among them.

Findings of the study overall: TCR beta chain V- and J-gene trimming was linked, in a later analysis, to a missense variant in DCLRE1C.

The primer mix had 60 Vbeta and 13 Jbeta primers. Sequencing used immunoSEQ multiplex PCR; TCRdb keeps in-frame clones, though not all of them. The table includes 90,000 to 100,000 clones, roughly three quarters detected once. Donors had nominal health at sampling but likely had unrecorded immune exposures. As concerns this clone: Its antigen is as yet unknown.

The ends lost 2 bases at V and 5 bases at J; junction bases unmatched: 9. Germline CDR1 is MNHEY and CDR2 is SVGAGI. CDR3 length equals 16 residues. The TCR originated in a woman aged 60-75 years in good health and CMV-seronegative. Source material: PBMCs. This chain joins TRBV6-5 and TRBJ2-5; the match to TRBD2 covers 9 bases. The CDR3 loop reads CASSYSASGMGETQYF. For the CDR3, the DNA is TGTGCCAGCAGTTACAGCGCTAGCGGGATGGGGGAGACCCAGTACTTC.